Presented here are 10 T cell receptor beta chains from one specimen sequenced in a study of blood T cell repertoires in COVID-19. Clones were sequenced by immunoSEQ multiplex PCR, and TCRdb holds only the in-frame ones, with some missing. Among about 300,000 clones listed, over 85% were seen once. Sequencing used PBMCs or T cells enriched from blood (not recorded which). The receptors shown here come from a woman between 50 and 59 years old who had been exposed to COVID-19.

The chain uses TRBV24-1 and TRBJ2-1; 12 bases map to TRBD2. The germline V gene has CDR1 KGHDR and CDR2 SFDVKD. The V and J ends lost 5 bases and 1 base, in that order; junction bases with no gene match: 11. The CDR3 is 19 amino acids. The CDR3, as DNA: TGTGCCACCAGTGGGGGACTAGCGGGCCCTGTCACTTCCTACAATGAGCAGTTCTTC. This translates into CATSGGLAGPVTSYNEQFF.

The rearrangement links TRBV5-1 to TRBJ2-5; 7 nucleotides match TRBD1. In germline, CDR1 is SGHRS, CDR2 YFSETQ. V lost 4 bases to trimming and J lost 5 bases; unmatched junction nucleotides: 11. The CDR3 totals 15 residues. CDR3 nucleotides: TGCGCCAGCAGCGAATTGCAGGGGGAAGGCGAGACCCAGTACTTC. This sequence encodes CASSELQGEGETQYF.

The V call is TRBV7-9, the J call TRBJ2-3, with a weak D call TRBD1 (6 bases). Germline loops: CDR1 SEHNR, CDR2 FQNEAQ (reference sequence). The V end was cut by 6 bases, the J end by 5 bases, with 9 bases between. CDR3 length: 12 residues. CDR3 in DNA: TGTGCCAGCAGAGCAGGGGTAGATACGCAGTATTTT. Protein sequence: CASRAGVDTQYF.

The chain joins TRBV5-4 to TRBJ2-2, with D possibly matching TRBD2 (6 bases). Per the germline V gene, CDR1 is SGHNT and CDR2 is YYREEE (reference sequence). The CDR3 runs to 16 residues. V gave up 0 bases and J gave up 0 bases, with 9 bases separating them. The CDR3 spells CASSLAGGANTGELFF. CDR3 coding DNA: TGTGCCAGCAGCTTGGCCGGAGGGGCGAACACCGGGGAGCTGTTTTTT.

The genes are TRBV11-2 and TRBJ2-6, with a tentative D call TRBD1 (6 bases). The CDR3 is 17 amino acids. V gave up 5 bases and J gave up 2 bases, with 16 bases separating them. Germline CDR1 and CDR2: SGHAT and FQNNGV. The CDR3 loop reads CASSPAARGAGANVLTF. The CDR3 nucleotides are TGTGCCAGCAGCCCCGCTGCCAGGGGTGCTGGGGCCAACGTCCTGACTTTC.

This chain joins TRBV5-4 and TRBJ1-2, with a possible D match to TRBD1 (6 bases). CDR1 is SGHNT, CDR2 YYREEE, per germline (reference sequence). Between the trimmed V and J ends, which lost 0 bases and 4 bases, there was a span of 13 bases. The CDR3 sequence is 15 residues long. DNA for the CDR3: TGTGCCAGCAGCTTGGGACAGGATAAAGGCTATGGCTACACCTTC. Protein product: CASSLGQDKGYGYTF.

Here the CDR3 DNA reads TGCGCCAGCAGCCAAGAAATTGGACTAGCGGCGCCGACCGCCAAAAACATTCAGTACTTC. Amino acid sequence: CASSQEIGLAAPTAKNIQYF. This chain joins TRBV4-1 and TRBJ2-4; TRBD2 matches 10 bases. The CDR3 spans 20 residues. V was clipped by 0 bases and J by 1 base; unmatched bases: 12. Germline V gene data show CDR1 as MGHRA and CDR2 as YSYEKL.

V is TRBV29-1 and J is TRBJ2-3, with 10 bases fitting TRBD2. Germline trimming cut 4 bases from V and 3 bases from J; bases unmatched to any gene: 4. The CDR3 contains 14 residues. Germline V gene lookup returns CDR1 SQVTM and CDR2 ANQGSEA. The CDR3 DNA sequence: TGCAGCGTTGCAGCAGCGGGGGGGACAGATACGCAGTATTTT. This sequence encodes CSVAAAGGTDTQYF.

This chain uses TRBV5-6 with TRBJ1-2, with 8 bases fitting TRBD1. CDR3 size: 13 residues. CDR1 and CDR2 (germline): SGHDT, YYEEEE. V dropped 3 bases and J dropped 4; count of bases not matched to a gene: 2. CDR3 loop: CASSYGQGYGYTF. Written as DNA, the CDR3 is TGTGCCAGCAGCTACGGACAGGGCTATGGCTACACCTTC. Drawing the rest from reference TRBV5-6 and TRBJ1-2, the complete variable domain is DAGVTQSPTHLIKTRGQQVTLRCSPKSGHDTVSWYQQALGQGPQFIFQYYEEEERQRGNFPDRFSGHQFPNYSSELNVNALLLGDSALYLCASSYGQGYGYTFGSGTRLTVV.

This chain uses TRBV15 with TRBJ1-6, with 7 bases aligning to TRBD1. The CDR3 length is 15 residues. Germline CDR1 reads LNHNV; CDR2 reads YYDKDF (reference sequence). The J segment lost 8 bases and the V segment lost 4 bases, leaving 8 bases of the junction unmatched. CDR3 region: CATSIEQGSDSPLHF. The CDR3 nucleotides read TGTGCCACCAGCATAGAACAGGGGTCGGATTCACCCCTCCACTTT.